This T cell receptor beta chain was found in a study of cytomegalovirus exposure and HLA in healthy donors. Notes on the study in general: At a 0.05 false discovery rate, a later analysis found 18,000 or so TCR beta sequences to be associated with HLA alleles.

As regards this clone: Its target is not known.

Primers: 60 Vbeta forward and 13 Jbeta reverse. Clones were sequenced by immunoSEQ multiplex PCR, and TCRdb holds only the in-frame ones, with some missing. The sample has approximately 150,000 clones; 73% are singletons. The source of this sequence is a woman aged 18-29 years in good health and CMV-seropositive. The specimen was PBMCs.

This CDR3 is CASSFGGPEYTGELFF. The CDR3 coding sequence is TGTGCCAGCTCCTTCGGGGGGCCAGAATACACCGGGGAGCTGTTTTTT. The chain employs TRBV27 and TRBJ2-2, with a weak D call TRBD2 (7 bases). The CDR3 runs 16 residues. Germline CDR1 and CDR2: MNHEY and SMNVEV (reference sequence). Between the trimmed V and J ends, which lost 8 bases and 3 bases, there was a span of 19 bases.